This is a list of T cell receptor beta chains from one sample in a study of T cell responses to AZD1222 COVID-19 vaccine. The method was immunoSEQ multiplex PCR; TCRdb's version includes in-frame clones alone and lacks a portion of them. Among some 120,000 clones listed, about 89% were seen once. Sequences were derived from peripheral blood, sampled on day 0 of AZD1222 vaccination. The source is an adult in good health. CDR3s include the opening cysteine and the closing phenylalanine or tryptophan. The D gene is left open where the match is weak. Part of the rows lack a size; the others show once, few, many or a class for expanded clones.

TRBV10-1,once,.,TRBJ1-1,TGCGCCAGCAGTGGACCCATGAACACTGAAGCTTTCTTT,CASSGPMNTEAFF
TRBV24-1,once,TRBD2,TRBJ2-1,TGTGCCACCAGTGGTTCCGGGACTAGGGGTAACAATGAGCAGTTCTTC,CATSGSGTRGNNEQFF
TRBV18,.,.,TRBJ1-3,TGTGCCAGCCCAAGGCCAGGGCGAAGCTCTGGAAACACCATATATTTT,CASPRPGRSSGNTIYF
TRBV23-1,.,.,TRBJ2-7,TGCGCCAGCAGTCTGTACGAGCAGTACTTC,CASSLYEQYF
TRBV7-3,.,TRBD1,TRBJ1-1,TGTGCCAGCAGCCCGTCCGGACAGGCGGCCACTGAAGCTTTCTTT,CASSPSGQAATEAFF
TRBV29-1,.,TRBD1,TRBJ2-7,TGCAGCGTTGGACAGGGTGATTGGGACGAGCAGTACTTC,CSVGQGDWDEQYF
TRBV7-8,.,TRBD1,TRBJ2-5,TGTGCCAGCAAAGTTCTAGGACAGGGGGATCTCGAGACCCAGTACTTC,CASKVLGQGDLETQYF
TRBV3-1/TRBV3-2,.,.,TRBJ1-2,TGTGCCAGCAGCCAAGTAGGAGTTCTCGGCTACACCTTC,CASSQVGVLGYTF
TRBV19,few,.,TRBJ2-2,TGTGCCAGTTTGCCTCGCGCGAACACCGGGGAGCTGTTTTTT,CASLPRANTGELFF
TRBV4-2,.,TRBD2,TRBJ2-1,TGTGCCAGCAGCCCTAAAAGTAGCGGGCGGGAGTCTTCAAATGAGCAGTTCTTC,CASSPKSSGRESSNEQFF
TRBV2,.,TRBD2,TRBJ2-3,TGTGCCAGCGGGGGGGGACCCACAGATACGCAGTATTTT,CASGGGPTDTQYF
TRBV7-2,.,.,TRBJ2-1,TGTGCCAGCAGCCCAGGGGAGGGAGGTTCTAAGCAGTTCTTC,CASSPGEGGSKQFF
TRBV3-1/TRBV3-2,.,.,TRBJ2-7,TGTGCCAGCAGCGCACAGTGGTTGGACTACGAGCAGTACTTC,CASSAQWLDYEQYF
TRBV28,.,TRBD2,TRBJ2-3,TGTGCCAGCAGCCGACTCCTAGCGGGGAGCACAGATACGCAGTATTTT,CASSRLLAGSTDTQYF
TRBV6-6,.,.,TRBJ2-1,TGTGCCAGCACCCTCCGGGACTCCGCTAACAATGAGCAGTTCTTC,CASTLRDSANNEQFF
TRBV12-5,once,TRBD1,TRBJ2-5,TGTGCTAGTGGTTTGGGACGGACAGGGGGCGGTCAAGAGACCCAGTACTTC,CASGLGRTGGGQETQYF
TRBV28,.,.,TRBJ1-6,TGTGCCAGCAGTTTGGTTAATTCACCCCTCCACTTT,CASSLVNSPLHF
TRBV6-2/TRBV6-3,.,.,TRBJ2-1,TGTGCCAGCAGTTACGCGAATAACCGGGACCGGCAGTTCTTC,CASSYANNRDRQFF
TRBV27,.,.,TRBJ2-1,TGTGCCAGCAGTGTGGTGAGCTCCTACAATGAGCAGTTCTTC,CASSVVSSYNEQFF
TRBV27,.,.,TRBJ1-1,TGTGCCAGCAGCGGGGCCGAGCGGTTGAACACTGAAGCTTTCTTT,CASSGAERLNTEAFF
TRBV4-2,.,.,TRBJ2-3,TGTGCCAGCAGCCAAGATCTGGCGTCCTTCGGGAGAGGGAGGAGCACAGATACGCAGTATTTT,CASSQDLASFGRGRSTDTQYF
TRBV5-8,.,.,TRBJ2-5,TGTGCCAGCAACAGAGGTTCCCAAGAGACCCAGTACTTC,CASNRGSQETQYF
TRBV7-2,.,.,TRBJ1-2,TGTGCCAGCAGCTTAGTATCGGCCTACGATGGCTACACCTTC,CASSLVSAYDGYTF
TRBV5-6,.,TRBD1,TRBJ2-7,TGTGCCAGCAGCCCTGGCTGGGGATCCGGGACAGGGGGTTACGAGCAGTACTTC,CASSPGWGSGTGGYEQYF
TRBV11-2,.,.,TRBJ2-7,TGTGCCAGCAGCTTAGTACTTGAACAATCCTACGAGCAGTACTTC,CASSLVLEQSYEQYF
TRBV7-8,once,.,TRBJ2-3,TGTGCCAGCAGCTTATTTGACAGAACCGATACGCAGTATTTT,CASSLFDRTDTQYF
TRBV30,.,TRBD2,TRBJ2-1,TGTGCCTGGAGTGCCGGACTAGCGGGAGTAAATGAGCAGTTCTTC,CAWSAGLAGVNEQFF
TRBV5-6,.,.,TRBJ1-4,TGTGCCAGCAGCTACGGTAGCTTCGTAGAAAAACTGTTTTTT,CASSYGSFVEKLFF
TRBV27,.,.,TRBJ1-2,TGTGCCAGCAGTCCCCGGGGCACGGGCTATGGCTACACCTTC,CASSPRGTGYGYTF
TRBV29-1,.,.,TRBJ1-1,TGCAGCGTTGTGACAGTCGTTAACACTGAAGCTTTCTTT,CSVVTVVNTEAFF
TRBV7-2,.,TRBD1,TRBJ1-2,TGTGCCAGCGCCCCGGGACAGGGGCGTAATGGCTACACCTTC,CASAPGQGRNGYTF
TRBV10-3,.,.,TRBJ2-6,TGTGCCATCAGTGAGTCAAGGGAACCTGGGGCCAACGTCCTGACTTTC,CAISESREPGANVLTF
TRBV19,.,.,TRBJ1-2,TGTGCCAGTAGTATTCCGACAGGAGGTGGCTACACCTTC,CASSIPTGGGYTF
TRBV6-6,.,.,TRBJ2-5,TGTGCCAGCAGTTCTTGGACTACACAAGAGACCCAGTACTTC,CASSSWTTQETQYF